A selection of T cell receptor beta chains follows, all from one sample in a study of shared clonotypes between healthy human individuals. Data came from immunoSEQ multiplex PCR; TCRdb stores just in-frame clones and leaves some out. The repertoire holds roughly 300,000 clones, with less than 85% as singletons. The sequenced material came from memory CD4+ T cells sorted from blood. The receptor source for this set is a man younger than 45 in good health. Both conserved end residues are part of each CDR3. Each record gives: V gene, J gene, D gene, clone size, CDR3 protein, CDR3 DNA. A D gene is named only where the DNA matches it firmly. Clone size, where shown, is once, few, many, or a class for clones that have expanded.

TRBV7-7	TRBJ2-1	-	-	CASSLAGGLNEQFF	TGTGCTAGCAGTTTAGCAGGTGGTTTGAATGAGCAGTTCTTC
TRBV7-3	TRBJ2-1	TRBD1	-	CASSFPGTGLREQFF	TGTGCCAGCAGCTTCCCAGGGACAGGGTTGCGTGAGCAGTTCTTC
TRBV5-4	TRBJ2-7	TRBD2	-	CASSSGLAGGPYEQYF	TGTGCCAGCAGCTCGGGACTAGCGGGAGGGCCCTACGAGCAGTACTTC
TRBV6-5	TRBJ2-1	-	-	CASKRGNNEQFF	TGTGCCAGCAAAAGGGGGAACAATGAGCAGTTCTTC
TRBV28	TRBJ1-5	-	once	CASIKGGGYQPQHF	TGTGCCAGCATCAAGGGAGGGGGTTACCAGCCCCAGCATTTT
TRBV7-2	TRBJ2-7	-	-	CASSSRSGGLYEQYF	TGTGCCAGCAGTTCCCGCTCCGGGGGGCTCTACGAGCAGTACTTC
TRBV28	TRBJ1-1	-	-	CASSKPGQLNTEAFF	TGTGCCAGCAGCAAGCCGGGACAACTGAACACTGAAGCTTTCTTT
TRBV25-1	TRBJ2-1	TRBD1	-	CASDRGHNNNEQFF	TGTGCCAGCGACAGGGGACACAATAACAATGAGCAGTTCTTC
TRBV2	TRBJ2-4	-	-	CASRKNIQYF	TGTGCCAGCAGGAAAAACATTCAGTACTTC
TRBV28	TRBJ2-7	-	-	CASSAGGYEQYF	TGTGCCAGCAGCGCCGGGGGCTACGAGCAGTACTTC
TRBV5-4	TRBJ2-3	-	-	CASRIAGGTDTQYF	TGTGCCAGCAGGATCGCAGGGGGCACAGATACGCAGTATTTT
TRBV2	TRBJ1-3	-	once	CASRADSLSGNTIYF	TGTGCCAGCAGGGCCGACAGCCTCTCTGGAAACACCATATATTTT
TRBV11-2	TRBJ2-7	-	-	CASSLIGLGLSSYEQYF	TGTGCCAGCAGCCTAATAGGCCTAGGACTTAGCTCCTACGAGCAGTACTTC
TRBV7-2	TRBJ2-5	-	once	CASSLAHFQETQYF	TGTGCCAGCAGCTTAGCCCATTTTCAAGAGACCCAGTACTTC
TRBV5-1	TRBJ2-2	-	-	CASSSNLLNTGELFF	TGCGCCAGCAGCTCTAATTTGTTGAACACCGGGGAGCTGTTTTTT
TRBV20-1	TRBJ2-2	-	-	CSASNSGELFF	TGCAGTGCTAGTAATTCCGGGGAGCTGTTTTTT
TRBV5-1	TRBJ2-3	-	once	CASSLGNTDTQYF	TGCGCCAGCAGCTTGGGGAACACAGATACGCAGTATTTT
TRBV7-6	TRBJ2-3	-	few	CASSLALASTDTQYF	TGTGCCAGCAGCTTAGCGCTAGCGAGCACAGATACGCAGTATTTT
TRBV30	TRBJ2-7	-	-	CAWSRSVRAQRSPYEQYF	TGTGCCTGGAGTCGGTCCGTCAGGGCCCAGCGTAGCCCCTACGAGCAGTACTTC
TRBV6-4	TRBJ2-5	-	-	CASKGKTQYF	TGTGCCAGCAAAGGAAAGACCCAGTACTTC
TRBV6-5	TRBJ1-2	-	-	CASSSGYGYTF	TGTGCCAGCAGCTCAGGATACGGCTACACCTTC
TRBV4-1	TRBJ2-1	TRBD1	-	CASSQDGTGARGEQFF	TGCGCCAGCAGCCAAGATGGGACAGGGGCGAGGGGAGAGCAGTTCTTC
TRBV19	TRBJ2-3	TRBD1	-	CASNPTGGSDTQYF	TGTGCCAGTAACCCGACAGGGGGCTCCGATACGCAGTATTTT
TRBV28	TRBJ2-7	TRBD1	-	CASSRTGYYYEQYF	TGTGCCAGCAGCCGGACAGGCTATTACTACGAGCAGTACTTC
TRBV28	TRBJ1-2	TRBD1	-	CASTRGQGGFNYGYTF	TGTGCCAGCACCCGAGGACAGGGGGGTTTTAACTATGGCTACACCTTC
TRBV6-4	TRBJ2-7	TRBD2	-	CASSDASGTSAGEQYF	TGTGCCAGCAGTGACGCCTCCGGGACTAGCGCTGGCGAGCAGTACTTC
TRBV11-2	TRBJ1-2	-	-	CASSFRGPGTGLDGYTF	TGTGCCAGCAGCTTTAGAGGGCCAGGCACGGGCTTGGATGGCTACACCTTC
TRBV5-1	TRBJ2-2	TRBD2	-	CASSSIAGVSGELFF	TGCGCCAGCAGCTCAATTGCGGGAGTTTCGGGGGAGCTGTTTTTT
TRBV7-2	TRBJ2-3	TRBD2	-	CASSPGLAGGLDTQYF	TGTGCCAGCAGCCCCGGACTAGCGGGAGGGTTAGATACGCAGTATTTT
TRBV5-8	TRBJ2-3	TRBD1	once	CASSLGTASSTDTQYF	TGTGCCAGCAGCTTAGGGACAGCGTCTAGCACAGATACGCAGTATTTT
TRBV11-2	TRBJ2-7	-	-	CASSPLLVDYSYEQYF	TGTGCCAGCAGTCCTCTATTGGTTGATTATTCCTACGAGCAGTACTTC
TRBV15	TRBJ1-3	-	-	CATSRGKGNTIYF	TGTGCCACCAGCAGAGGAAAGGGAAACACCATATATTTT
TRBV6-6	TRBJ1-5	TRBD1	few	CAASDREGINQPQHF	TGTGCCGCTAGCGACAGGGAAGGGATTAATCAGCCCCAGCATTTT
TRBV2	TRBJ2-7	-	-	CASSGPGGAYEQYF	TGTGCCAGCAGTGGCCCCGGCGGCGCCTACGAGCAGTACTTC
TRBV5-1	TRBJ2-5	-	-	CASSVQGGETQYF	TGCGCCAGCAGCGTTCAGGGTGGGGAGACCCAGTACTTC
TRBV5-4	TRBJ2-7	-	-	CASSLTTGYEQYF	TGTGCCAGCAGCTTGACCACCGGATACGAGCAGTACTTC
TRBV5-5	TRBJ2-5	-	few	CASSFRTEETQYF	TGTGCCAGCAGCTTCCGGACGGAAGAGACCCAGTACTTC
TRBV25-1	TRBJ2-7	-	-	CASSGVSYEQYF	TGTGCCAGCAGTGGGGTCTCCTACGAGCAGTACTTC
TRBV21-1	TRBJ2-1	-	-	CASSKVRPLAGEGGLYNEQFF	TGTGCCAGCAGCAAAGTGAGGCCCTTAGCGGGAGAGGGGGGACTCTACAATGAGCAGTTCTTC
TRBV5-1	TRBJ2-5	-	-	CASSLGASVGRQETQYF	TGCGCCAGCAGCTTGGGGGCTAGCGTCGGCAGGCAAGAGACCCAGTACTTC
TRBV7-3	TRBJ2-7	-	-	CASSYSKGVFYEQYF	TGTGCCAGCAGCTATTCTAAAGGGGTATTCTACGAGCAGTACTTC
TRBV4-2	TRBJ2-7	-	-	CASSQEVQGSYEQYF	TGTGCCAGCAGCCAAGAAGTGCAGGGCTCCTACGAGCAGTACTTC
TRBV5-5	TRBJ1-1	TRBD1	-	CASSFRDRDVTEAFF	TGTGCCAGCAGCTTCCGGGACAGGGACGTAACTGAAGCTTTCTTT
TRBV7-3	TRBJ2-1	TRBD2	-	CASSLLAGGTYNEQFF	TGTGCCAGCAGCTTATTAGCGGGAGGCACCTACAATGAGCAGTTCTTC
TRBV5-1	TRBJ2-3	-	-	CASGDPNTDTQYF	TGCGCCAGCGGGGACCCAAACACAGATACGCAGTATTTT
TRBV4-1	TRBJ1-1	-	-	CASSQSRFSENTEAFF	TGCGCCAGCAGCCAATCGCGGTTTTCGGAGAACACTGAAGCTTTCTTT
TRBV30	TRBJ2-1	-	-	CAWDVSSYNEQFF	TGTGCCTGGGATGTGAGCTCCTACAATGAGCAGTTCTTC
TRBV7-2	TRBJ1-4	-	-	CASSLATNEKLFF	TGTGCCAGCAGCTTAGCAACCAATGAAAAACTGTTTTTT
TRBV5-4	TRBJ2-1	-	-	CASSHIRGHEQFF	TGTGCCAGCAGCCACATCAGGGGTCATGAGCAGTTCTTC
TRBV27	TRBJ2-5	-	-	CASSLSYQETQYF	TGTGCCAGCAGTTTATCGTACCAAGAGACCCAGTACTTC
TRBV7-2	TRBJ2-5	TRBD1	-	CASRLNSVAGTGERETQYF	TGTGCCAGCAGATTGAATAGCGTTGCCGGGACAGGGGAGAGGGAGACCCAGTACTTC
TRBV5-4	TRBJ2-7	-	-	CASSLVVVAHEQYF	TGTGCCAGCAGCTTGGTGGTGGTGGCTCACGAGCAGTACTTC
TRBV7-9	TRBJ2-3	-	-	CASSASSLTDTQYF	TGTGCCAGCAGCGCGTCCTCCCTTACAGATACGCAGTATTTT
TRBV19	TRBJ2-5	-	-	CASREYAKGKETQYF	TGTGCCAGTAGGGAGTATGCGAAGGGGAAAGAGACCCAGTACTTC
TRBV28	TRBJ1-1	-	-	CASSRGVNTEAFF	TGTGCCAGCAGCCGGGGAGTGAACACTGAAGCTTTCTTT
TRBV28	TRBJ2-7	TRBD2	few	CASSLYSRLAGRNEQYF	TGTGCCAGCAGTTTATATTCTCGACTAGCGGGAAGAAACGAGCAGTACTTC
TRBV28	TRBJ2-1	TRBD2	-	CASSFSGPGGYNEQFF	TGTGCCAGCAGTTTTTCCGGTCCGGGAGGTTACAATGAGCAGTTCTTC
TRBV5-1	TRBJ2-7	-	few	CASRIGSTPRDEQYF	TGCGCCAGCAGAATCGGTAGCACCCCCAGGGACGAGCAGTACTTC
TRBV14	TRBJ2-1	-	-	CASSPPWGYNEQFF	TGTGCCAGCAGCCCACCTTGGGGCTACAATGAGCAGTTCTTC